This T cell receptor beta chain stems from a study of CD8 T cells in ankylosing spondylitis. The ends lost 6 bases at V and 6 bases at J; junction bases unmatched: 7. The germline V gene has CDR1 DFQATT and CDR2 SNEGSKA (reference sequence). CDR3 length: 13 residues. General observations from the study: Roughly eight highly homologous variants made up a TCR beta motif that seemed to typify ankylosing spondylitis blood. Within peripheral blood, clones linked to disease were CD8+ and relatively rare.

This clonotype has only a few counts. Its antigen remains unknown. Each CDR3 protein is one row after TCRdb ran MiXCR on the 5' RACE reads. The sample yields 150,000 to 200,000 distinct CDR3 sequences, 10% to 15% seen once. This receptor was identified in a female donor with ankylosing spondylitis or in good health (not recorded which). This chain connects TRBV20-1 to TRBJ1-4; TRBD1 matches at 7 bases. The sequenced material came from blood, either unsorted or a sorted T cell fraction (not recorded which). CDR3 DNA sequence: TGCAGTGCAACCGACAGGGTCGATGAAAAACTGTTTTTT. This sequence encodes CSATDRVDEKLFF.